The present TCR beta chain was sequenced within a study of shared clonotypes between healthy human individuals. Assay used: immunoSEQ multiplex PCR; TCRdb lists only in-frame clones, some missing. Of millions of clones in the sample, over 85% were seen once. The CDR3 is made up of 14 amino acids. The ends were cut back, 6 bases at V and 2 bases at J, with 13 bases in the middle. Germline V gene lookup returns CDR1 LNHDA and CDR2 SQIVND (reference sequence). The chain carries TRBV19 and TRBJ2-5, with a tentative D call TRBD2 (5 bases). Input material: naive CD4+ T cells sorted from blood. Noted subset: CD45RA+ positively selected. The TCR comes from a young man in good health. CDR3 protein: CASSRRFGQETQYF. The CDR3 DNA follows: TGTGCCAGTAGCCGGAGGTTTGGGCAAGAGACCCAGTACTTC. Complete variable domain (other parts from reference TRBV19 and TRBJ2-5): DGGITQSPKYLFRKEGQNVTLSCEQNLNHDAMYWYRQDPGQGLRLIYYSQIVNDFQKGDIAEGYSVSREKKESFPLTVTSAQKNPTAFYLCASSRRFGQETQYFGPGTRLLVL.